These 7 T cell receptor beta chains came from one sample sequenced in a study of blood T cell repertoires in COVID-19. The assay was immunoSEQ multiplex PCR, and TCRdb's table has in-frame clones only and misses some. The data contain roughly 220,000 clones, 88% of them singletons. Material: PBMCs or T cells enriched from blood (not recorded which). The receptors derive from a woman aged 50 to 65 with acute COVID-19.

The gene calls are TRBV7-3 and TRBJ1-1; D is undetermined. The CDR3 runs 13 residues. Germline assignment: CDR1 SGHTA and CDR2 FQGTGA. Trimming took off 6 bases at V and 1 base at J, with 9 bases between the two ends. CDR3 bases: TGTGCCAGCAGTGCGGGGTCGAACACTGAAGCTTTCTTT. It specifies CASSAGSNTEAFF.

With regard to this clone: This specimen includes other DNA sequences encoding the same CDR3. The chain carries TRBV12-3 or TRBV12-4 and TRBJ1-2; 8 bases are shared with TRBD1. The CDR3 consists of 12 residues. Trimming removed 3 bases from V and 8 bases from J; junction bases left unmatched: 2. CDR3 residues: CASSFGQGGYTF. CDR3 in DNA: TGTGCCAGCAGTTTTGGACAGGGAGGCTACACCTTC.

CDR3 sequence (DNA): TGTGCCAGCAGCCCTTATATTGTGACGGGACAGGACGATGAAAAACTGTTTTTT. This translates into CASSPYIVTGQDDEKLFF. This chain connects TRBV7-8 to TRBJ1-4, with TRBD1 matching 8 bases. In germline, CDR1 is SGHVS, CDR2 FQNEAQ. V gave up 5 bases and J gave up 6 bases; unmatched junction bases: 17. The CDR3 is 18 amino acids.

This clone was found once. The chain carries TRBV27 and TRBJ2-5; 7 nucleotides agree with TRBD2. CDR3 length: 15 residues. From germline, CDR1 is MNHEY and CDR2 SMNVEV (reference sequence). The ends lost 2 bases at V and 9 bases at J; junction bases unmatched: 12. The CDR3 loop reads CASSLRPSGTKAQYF. DNA of the CDR3: TGTGCCAGCAGTTTAAGGCCTAGCGGCACAAAGGCCCAGTACTTC.

In its sample, this clone was seen once. The chain carries TRBV6-5 and TRBJ1-2, with no clear D. This CDR3 spans 14 amino acids. Between the trimmed V and J ends, which lost 5 bases and 3 bases, there was a span of 13 bases. Per germline, CDR1 MNHEY and CDR2 SVGAGI. The CDR3, as DNA: TGTGCCAGCAGTCCATCCACGCGTTACTATGGCTACACCTTC. This gives the protein CASSPSTRYYGYTF.

The table lists this clone with a count of one. The J gene is TRBJ2-1, the V gene TRBV11-1, with 9 bases aligning to TRBD2. Germline V gene sequence: CDR1 SGHAT, CDR2 FQDESV (reference sequence). The CDR3 is 16 amino acids. Trimming removed 2 bases from V and 5 bases from J; junction bases left unmatched: 7. DNA of the CDR3: TGTGCCAGCAGCTTACCCCCGCGGGAGGGAAACAATGAGCAGTTCTTC. Translating it yields CASSLPPREGNNEQFF. The full variable domain, with the rest looked up from reference TRBV11-1 and TRBJ2-1, is EAEVAQSPRYKITEKSQAVAFWCDPISGHATLYWYRQILGQGPELLVQFQDESVVDDSQLPKDRFSAERLKGVDSTLKIQPAELGDSAMYLCASSLPPREGNNEQFFGPGTRLTVL.

The CDR3 bases are TGTGCCAGCTCACCACGCGCAGGTCCGAACACTGAAGCTTTCTTT. This sequence encodes CASSPRAGPNTEAFF. This sequence joins TRBV18 and TRBJ1-1; D is ambiguous. V lost 1 base and J 1 base, leaving 10 bases between the germline ends. This CDR3 region has 15 residues. From germline, CDR1 is KGHSH and CDR2 LQKENI. The whole variable domain, remainder taken from reference TRBV18 and TRBJ1-1, is NAGVMQNPRHLVRRRGQEARLRCSPMKGHSHVYWYRQLPEEGLKFMVYLQKENIIDESGMPKERFSAEFPKEGPSILRIQQVVRGDSAAYFCASSPRAGPNTEAFFGQGTRLTVV.